These 5 T cell receptor beta chains came from one sample sequenced in a study of Ad26.COV2.S vaccination and SARS-CoV-2 variants. Indicated treatment: roughly 19 received Ad26.COV2.S at low or high dose, single or two shots; several received placebo; per-sample allocation not given. Specimen acquisition occurred on day 63 following the initial vaccine or placebo injection. Clones were read by immunoSEQ multiplex PCR, and TCRdb kept only the in-frame ones, dropping some. The table shows about 410,000 clones, with about nine tenths occurring only once. The sample was peripheral blood, taken in a trial of Ad26.COV2.S vaccine versus placebo. The receptor source for this set is a person between 18 and 59 years old who received the Ad26.COV2.S COVID-19 vaccine or a placebo.

This chain connects TRBV5-5 to TRBJ2-3; D tentatively reads TRBD1 or TRBD2 (5 bases each). V lost 0 bases and J 0 bases, leaving 8 bases between the germline ends. This CDR3 region has 15 residues. Germline CDR1 reads SGHKS; CDR2 reads YYEKEE (reference sequence). The CDR3 DNA follows: TGTGCCAGCAGCTTGGGGGACGTTAGCACAGATACGCAGTATTTT. Its translation: CASSLGDVSTDTQYF.

V is TRBV19 and J is TRBJ1-1; no definite D call. The CDR3 totals 17 residues. V was cut by 0 bases and J by 1 base, with 15 bases left in between. Germline V CDR1 and CDR2: LNHDA, SQIVND (reference sequence). CDR3: CASSIDLGLYGNTEAFF. The CDR3, as DNA: TGTGCCAGTAGTATAGATCTGGGTCTCTACGGGAACACTGAAGCTTTCTTT.

V and J are TRBV4-3 and TRBJ1-5; TRBD1 might be the D (5 bases). The CDR3 covers 15 residues. Germline V gene lookup returns CDR1 LGHNA and CDR2 YSLEER. Deletions cut 3 bases from V and 2 bases from J, with 11 bases between. The CDR3 sequence is CASSHRRGGNQPQHF. DNA for the CDR3: TGCGCCAGCAGCCACCGTCGGGGGGGCAATCAGCCCCAGCATTTT.

With regard to this clone: Mismatch with germline at one junction end may stem from a read error. The chain links TRBV6-5 to TRBJ1-4; D call uncertain. The CDR3 has 15 residues. Germline lookup yields CDR1 MNHEY and CDR2 SVGAGI. The CDR3 sequence: CASRYSSATNEKLFF. CDR3 in DNA: TGTGCCAGCAGATACTCATCAGCAACTAATGAAAAACTGTTTTTT.

This clone was seen a few times. This sequence joins TRBV3-1 (or the pseudogene TRBV3-2) and TRBJ1-5, with 7 bases identical to TRBD1. The CDR3 is made up of 14 amino acids. Germline V lookup: CDR1 LGHDT, CDR2 YNNKEL (reference sequence). With 3 bases clipped from V and 6 bases from J, the junction kept 5 bases outside the gene matches. The CDR3 loop reads CASSQTGIGQPQHF. CDR3 in DNA: TGTGCCAGCAGCCAGACAGGGATCGGTCAGCCCCAGCATTTT.